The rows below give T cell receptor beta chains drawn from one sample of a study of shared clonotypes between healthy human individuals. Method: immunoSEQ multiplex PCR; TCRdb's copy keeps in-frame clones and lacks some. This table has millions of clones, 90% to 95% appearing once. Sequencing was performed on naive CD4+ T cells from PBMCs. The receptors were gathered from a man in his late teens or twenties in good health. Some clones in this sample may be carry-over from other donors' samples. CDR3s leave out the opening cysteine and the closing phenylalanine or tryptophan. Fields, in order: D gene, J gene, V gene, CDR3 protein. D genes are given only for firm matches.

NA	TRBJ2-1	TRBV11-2	ASRPRQRRAYNEQF
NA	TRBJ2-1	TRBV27	ASSPKAQRANNEQF
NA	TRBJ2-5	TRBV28	ASSLQAVGTQY
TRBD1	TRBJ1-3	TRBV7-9	ASSRDRRSGNTIY
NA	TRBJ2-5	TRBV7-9	ASSAPGTRGRETQY
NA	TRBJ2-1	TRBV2	ASSVLSYNEQF
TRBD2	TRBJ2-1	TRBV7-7	ASSLSTSGSFEQF
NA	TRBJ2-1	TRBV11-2	ASSFVPYNEQF
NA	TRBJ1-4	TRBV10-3	AISESTGAGEKLF
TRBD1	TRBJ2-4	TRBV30	AWVDRGAQY
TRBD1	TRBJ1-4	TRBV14	ASSLMTGGNEKLF
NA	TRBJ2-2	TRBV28	ASSYSGTLNTGELF
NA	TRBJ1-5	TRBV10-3	AIRAAGGGQPQH
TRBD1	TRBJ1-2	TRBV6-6	ASSPGGGRRNGYT
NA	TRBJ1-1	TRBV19	ASSIDQRGNTEAF
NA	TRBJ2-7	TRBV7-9	ASSLEGDEGTVPYEQY
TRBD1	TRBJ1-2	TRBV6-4	ASRAGTGTNYGYT
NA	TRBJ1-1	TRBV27	ASSSPGLNTEAF
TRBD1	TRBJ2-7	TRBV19	ASSIGWGQVYEQY
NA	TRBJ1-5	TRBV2	ASSVEGAGYQPQH
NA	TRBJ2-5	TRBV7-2	ASSLARVLETQY
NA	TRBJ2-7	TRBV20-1	SASGEREQY
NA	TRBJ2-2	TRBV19	ASSMFGRITGELF
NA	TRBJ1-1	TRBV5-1	ASSLVASPNTEAF
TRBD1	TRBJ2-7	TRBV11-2	ASSLSLRDRGY
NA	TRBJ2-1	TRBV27	ASSSALAPGEQF
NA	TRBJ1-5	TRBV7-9	ASSQDRGAGGRNQPQH
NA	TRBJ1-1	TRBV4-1	ASSPGRAFEAF
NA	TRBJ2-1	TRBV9	ASSPAVVFRNEQF
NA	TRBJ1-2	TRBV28	ASSPGGLDGYT
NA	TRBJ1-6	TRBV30	AWSIARDNSPLH
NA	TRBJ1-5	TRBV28	ASRGYNQPQH
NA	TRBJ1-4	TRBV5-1	ASSRDGGRYEKLF
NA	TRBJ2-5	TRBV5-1	ASSKDSFQETQY
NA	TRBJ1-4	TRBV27	ASSLLGGGSNEKLF
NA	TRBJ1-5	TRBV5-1	ASSMGGGAGSNQPQH
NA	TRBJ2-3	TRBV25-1	ASSLTDTQY
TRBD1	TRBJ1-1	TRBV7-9	ASSTEGARTEAF
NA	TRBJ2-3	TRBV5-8	ASADRRSTDTQY
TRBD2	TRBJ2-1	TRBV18	ASSPSASGSFYNEQF
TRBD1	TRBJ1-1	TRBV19	ASSQQGAGTEAF